These 30 T cell receptor beta chains were sequenced from one sample in a study of T cells in localized non-small cell lung cancer (TCRdb year 2020). Library construction relied on the immunoSEQ multiplex PCR assay. As stored in TCRdb, this immuneACCESS dataset retains in-frame rearrangements with V and J assigned. A fraction of the clones does not appear; measured against another copy, unresolved V genes explain less than half of the discrepancy, and the remainder lacks a known reason. For this sample there are over 25,000 clones; around 80% appear just once. The top ten clones comprise around a third of the sample. The sequencing here drew on peripheral blood, taken before any cancer treatment. The receptors originated from a male donor aged 60 or over with stage II squamous cell lung carcinoma.

The J gene is TRBJ1-4, the V gene TRBV5-1; possibly TRBD1 for D (5 bases). Germline values: CDR1 SGHRS, CDR2 YFSETQ. Between the trimmed V and J ends, which lost 5 bases and 8 bases, there was a span of 16 bases. This CDR3 spans 14 amino acids. CDR3 in DNA: TGCGCCAGCAGTCTCGACAGCAGAGGAGAAAAACTGTTTTTT. Translated, it gives CASSLDSRGEKLFF.

The J gene is TRBJ2-3, the V gene TRBV30, with a tentative D call TRBD1 (5 bases). Germline loops: CDR1 GTSNPN, CDR2 SVGIG (reference sequence). This CDR3 is built from 15 residues. V was pared by 0 bases and J by 2 bases, with 12 bases between. For the CDR3, the DNA is TGTGCCTGGAGTGTAGGGCAGGGATCCACAGATACGCAGTATTTT. This encodes CAWSVGQGSTDTQYF.

J is TRBJ2-7 and V is TRBV19, with D possibly being TRBD1 (6 bases). V was clipped by 7 bases and J by 1 base, with 17 bases between them. The CDR3 contains 15 residues. CDR1 and CDR2 from the germline V gene are LNHDA and SQIVND (reference sequence). For the CDR3, the DNA is TGTGCCAGTAAAGTAAGGGGGACGGAATCCTACGAGCAGTACTTC. Translated, it gives CASKVRGTESYEQYF.

This clone was counted once. V is TRBV6-1 and J is TRBJ2-5; possibly TRBD2 for D (6 bases). The CDR3 totals 18 residues. Trimming removed 4 bases from V and 2 bases from J, with 23 bases in between. Per germline, CDR1 MNHNS and CDR2 SASEGT. The CDR3 region is CASSGESGRGGGQETQYF. In DNA form, the CDR3 reads TGTGCCAGCAGTGGTGAGAGCGGTCGGGGAGGCGGTCAAGAGACCCAGTACTTC.

The V call is TRBV30, the J call TRBJ1-6; D remains unclear. Trimming removed 7 bases from V and 5 bases from J, with 9 bases in between. The germline V gene has CDR1 GTSNPN and CDR2 SVGIG (reference sequence). This CDR3 region has 12 residues. The CDR3, as DNA: TGTGCCTCCGCCAAGAATAATTCACCCCTCCACTTT. Its protein is CASAKNNSPLHF. The complete variable domain, with remaining parts taken from reference TRBV30 and TRBJ1-6, reads SQTIHQWPATLVQPVGSPLSLECTVEGTSNPNLYWYRQAAGRGLQLLFYSVGIGQISSEVPQNLSASRPQDRQFILSSKKLLLSDSGFYLCASAKNNSPLHFGNGTRLTVT.

Comments on this clone: The CDR3 does not end in the conserved phenylalanine or tryptophan, so this is likely a read error. Because the CDR3's place on the DNA is in doubt, the DNA is left out and the CDR3 is given as listed by TCRdb. The rearrangement uses TRBV6-1 and TRBJ1-2; whether TRBD1, the table's D call, matches the DNA was not checked. The CDR3 totals 11 residues, both ends included. Germline CDR1 reads MNHNS; CDR2 reads SASEGT. This chain's CDR3 is CASTYEGVSTV.

The chain has TRBV5-8 and TRBJ1-4; D might be TRBD1 (5 bases). The CDR3 runs to 15 residues. CDR1 and CDR2 (germline): SGHTS, YDEGEE. V was pared by 6 bases and J by 3 bases, with 15 bases between. CDR3 coding DNA: TGTGCCAGCAACCTGGCGGGGCCCTCTAATGAAAAACTGTTTTTT. Its translation: CASNLAGPSNEKLFF.

The chain recombines TRBV30 with TRBJ1-1; D is perhaps TRBD1 (5 bases). The germline CDR1 and CDR2 sequences are GTSNPN and SVGIG (reference sequence). The CDR3 contains 14 residues. With 5 bases removed from V and 0 bases from J, the gap between germline ends came to 13 bases. Here the CDR3 reads CAWASGPLNTEAFF. The CDR3 DNA follows: TGTGCCTGGGCCTCGGGACCGCTGAACACTGAAGCTTTCTTT.

This chain uses TRBV5-4 with TRBJ2-3; tentatively, D is TRBD2 (7 bases). The CDR3 extends over 16 amino acids. CDR1 is SGHNT, CDR2 YYREEE, per germline (reference sequence). V was pared by 0 bases and J by 3 bases, with 14 bases between. DNA of the CDR3: TGTGCCAGCAGCTTGGTCTTCGGGGGGCGTACAGATACGCAGTATTTT. This translates into CASSLVFGGRTDTQYF. The whole variable domain, remainder taken from reference TRBV5-4 and TRBJ2-3, is ETGVTQSPTHLIKTRGQQVTLRCSSQSGHNTVSWYQQALGQGPQFIFQYYREEENGRGNFPPRFSGLQFPNYSSELNVNALELDDSALYLCASSLVFGGRTDTQYFGPGTRLTVL.

V is TRBV10-3 and J is TRBJ2-7; weak D call: TRBD1 (5 bases). The CDR3 spans 14 residues. CDR1 and CDR2 from the germline V gene are ENHRY and SYGVKD. V was trimmed by 2 bases and J by 4 bases, leaving 12 bases between them. The CDR3 loop is CAISEDSGRYEQYF. The CDR3, as DNA: TGTGCCATCAGTGAGGACAGTGGTAGATACGAGCAGTACTTC.

The sample holds a few counts of this clone. The J gene is TRBJ2-5, the V gene TRBV6-5; D is uncertain. Trimming took off 6 bases at V and 5 bases at J, with 13 bases between the two ends. The CDR3 has 13 residues. Germline lookup yields CDR1 MNHEY and CDR2 SVGAGI. CDR3 bases: TGTGCCAGCAGGAGACAACTGGCGGAGACCCAGTACTTC. Translating it yields CASRRQLAETQYF.

As regards this clone: Distinct nucleotide sequences in the sample also encode this CDR3. V and J are TRBV10-2 and TRBJ1-5, with D hard to call. The CDR3 has 13 residues. Deletions cut 3 bases from V and 5 bases from J, with 8 bases between. Germline values: CDR1 WSHSY, CDR2 SAAADI. The CDR3 DNA reads TGCGCCAGCAGTGAACGGGTCTATCAGCCCCAGCATTTT. Translating it yields CASSERVYQPQHF.

The CDR3 nucleotides read TGTGCCAGCTCGGAGACAGGGAGCGGCTACACCTTC. Its translation: CASSETGSGYTF. V and J are TRBV18 and TRBJ1-2; 7 bases fit TRBD1. Germline V CDR1 and CDR2: KGHSH, LQKENI. With V trimmed by 6 bases and J by 8 bases, 6 bases remained unmatched. The CDR3 sequence is 12 residues long.

The sample holds one count of this clone. V is TRBV19 and J is TRBJ1-4; a weak D match, TRBD1 (5 bases). The ends were cut back, 7 bases at V and 1 base at J, with 10 bases in the middle. The length of the CDR3 is 14 residues. Per germline, CDR1 LNHDA and CDR2 SQIVND (reference sequence). CDR3 DNA: TGTGCCAGTAAAGGGCAGGGAACTAATGAAAAACTGTTTTTT. Its translation: CASKGQGTNEKLFF.

The V gene is TRBV29-1, the J gene TRBJ2-6; D is perhaps TRBD1 (6 bases). Germline V gene lookup returns CDR1 SQVTM and CDR2 ANQGSEA. CDR3 length: 15 amino acids. V lost 6 bases and J 2 bases, leaving 14 bases between the germline ends. This CDR3 reads CSVGYTGTGANVLTF. CDR3 DNA: TGCAGCGTGGGTTACACAGGGACTGGGGCCAACGTCCTGACTTTC. The entire variable domain, with the rest obtained from reference TRBV29-1 and TRBJ2-6, is as follows: SAVISQKPSRDICQRGTSLTIQCQVDSQVTMMFWYRQQPGQSLTLIATANQGSEATYESGFVIDKFPISRPNLTFSTLTVSNMSPEDSSIYLCSVGYTGTGANVLTFGAGSRLTVL.

This sequence joins TRBV6-5 and TRBJ2-7, with a tentative D call TRBD1 (8 bases). There are 15 residues in the CDR3. Germline CDR1 MNHEY, CDR2 SVGAGI. V was clipped by 4 bases and J by 3 bases, with 16 bases between them. The CDR3 bases are TGTGCCAGCAGTTCACGGACAGGGACTAACTACGAGCAGTACTTC. It specifies CASSSRTGTNYEQYF.

This clone was counted a single time. The chain joins TRBV19 to TRBJ1-1; D uncertain. Deletions cut 2 bases from V and 4 bases from J, with 11 bases between. The CDR3 totals 14 residues. The V gene's germline CDR1 is LNHDA and CDR2 SQIVND (reference sequence). The CDR3 bases are TGTGCCAGTAGTATATTAGGGCTTGGCACTGAAGCTTTCTTT. This gives the protein CASSILGLGTEAFF.

The CDR3, as DNA: TGTGCCAGCAGCCCGCAGGGGGACTATGGCTACACCTTC. Its protein product is CASSPQGDYGYTF. The gene calls are TRBV6-8 and TRBJ1-2, with TRBD1 identical over 7 bases. The CDR3 consists of 13 residues. J was trimmed by 3 bases and V by 6 bases; bases with no gene match: 4. Germline-derived CDR1 and CDR2 are MNHGY and SAAAGT.

This chain connects TRBV19 to TRBJ1-1, with D possibly being TRBD1 (6 bases). V lost 9 bases and J 4 bases, leaving 18 bases between the germline ends. Germline lookup yields CDR1 LNHDA and CDR2 SQIVND (reference sequence). The CDR3 is 14 amino acids. The CDR3 region has the DNA TGTGCCAGCCGCCAGGGGTGGGGGCCCACTGAAGCTTTCTTT. It translates to CASRQGWGPTEAFF.

The chain joins TRBV28 to TRBJ2-7, with D unresolved. The CDR3 covers 14 residues. Germline CDR1 reads MDHEN; CDR2 reads SYDVKM. V shed 7 bases and J shed 2 bases, with 15 bases lying between them. The CDR3 DNA reads as TGTGCCAGCACCCCCACCCTTAGTGCCTACGAGCAGTACTTC. Protein product: CASTPTLSAYEQYF.

The gene calls are TRBV28 and TRBJ2-7; D is perhaps TRBD1 (6 bases). Germline V gives CDR1 MDHEN, CDR2 SYDVKM. With 5 bases removed from V and 3 bases from J, the gap between germline ends came to 11 bases. CDR3 length: 13 amino acids. CDR3 sequence: CASSVDSNYEQYF. The CDR3 DNA is TGTGCCAGCAGTGTGGACAGCAACTACGAGCAGTACTTC.

This clone was counted a few times. CDR3 coding DNA: TGTGCCAGCTCACCGACAGCGAATGGAAACACCATATATTTT. The encoded protein is CASSPTANGNTIYF. The chain joins TRBV18 to TRBJ1-3, with a tentative D call TRBD1 (5 bases). This CDR3 spans 14 amino acids. Germline V gene sequence: CDR1 KGHSH, CDR2 LQKENI. V gave up 3 bases and J gave up 3 bases, with 9 bases separating them.

V and J are TRBV27 and TRBJ1-1; no clear D gene. The CDR3 runs 12 residues. V gave up 4 bases and J gave up 0 bases, with 3 bases separating them. In germline, CDR1 is MNHEY, CDR2 SMNVEV (reference sequence). The CDR3 protein is CASSSMNTEAFF. Written as DNA, the CDR3 is TGTGCCAGCAGTTCGATGAACACTGAAGCTTTCTTT.

This clone was seen only a few times. V usage is TRBV19 and J usage is TRBJ2-5, with 11 bases identical to TRBD2. CDR3 length: 16 amino acids. Germline V gene lookup returns CDR1 LNHDA and CDR2 SQIVND (reference sequence). J lost 3 bases, V lost 1 base, and 4 bases had no gene match. The CDR3 loop reads CASSIVPLAGEETQYF. Here the CDR3 DNA reads TGTGCCAGTAGTATAGTTCCACTAGCGGGGGAAGAGACCCAGTACTTC.

This chain uses TRBV11-3 with TRBJ2-1, with a tentative D call TRBD1 (6 bases). The CDR3 is 14 residues long. Germline V CDR1 and CDR2: SGHNT, YENEEA. V lost 8 bases to trimming and J lost 5 bases, with 16 bases between them. The CDR3 sequence is CASSPPGHDNEQFF. Written as DNA, the CDR3 is TGTGCCAGCTCCCCGCCGGGACATGACAATGAGCAGTTCTTC.

Only one count was recorded for this clone. The rearrangement joins TRBV5-6 to TRBJ1-4; TRBD1 is a possible D gene (5 bases). Trimming removed 3 bases from V and 6 bases from J, with 18 bases in between. The CDR3 runs to 16 residues. CDR1 is SGHDT and CDR2 is YYEEEE in the germline V gene. Here the CDR3 reads CASSSIRKGADEKLFF. Written as DNA, the CDR3 is TGTGCCAGCAGCTCAATCCGTAAAGGGGCGGATGAAAAACTGTTTTTT.

The V call is TRBV5-1, the J call TRBJ1-1; 8 bases are a match to TRBD1. CDR3 length: 14 amino acids. Germline CDR1 and CDR2: SGHRS and YFSETQ. Trimming removed 6 bases from V and 1 base from J; junction bases left unmatched: 5. The CDR3 spells CASKEQGENTEAFF. The DNA for the CDR3 is TGCGCCAGCAAGGAACAGGGGGAGAACACTGAAGCTTTCTTT. The whole variable domain, remainder taken from reference TRBV5-1 and TRBJ1-1, is KAGVTQTPRYLIKTRGQQVTLSCSPISGHRSVSWYQQTPGQGLQFLFEYFSETQRNKGNFPGRFSGRQFSNSRSEMNVSTLELGDSALYLCASKEQGENTEAFFGQGTRLTVV.

The chain uses TRBV5-4 and TRBJ2-5; 12 bases are shared with TRBD2. The germline V gene encodes CDR1 SGHNT and CDR2 YYREEE (reference sequence). V dropped 4 bases and J dropped 3; count of bases not matched to a gene: 10. The CDR3 covers 17 residues. The CDR3 loop reads CASSLAGGYRTKETQYF. CDR3 sequence (DNA): TGTGCCAGCAGCCTAGCGGGAGGGTATCGTACCAAAGAGACCCAGTACTTC.

The genes are TRBV19 and TRBJ2-7; maybe TRBD1 (6 bases). Trimming shortened V by 8 bases and J by 7 bases, and 18 bases separated the two germline ends. Germline V lookup: CDR1 LNHDA, CDR2 SQIVND (reference sequence). The CDR3 runs 13 residues. The CDR3 coding sequence is TGTGCCAGTCAAGGGCTGGACAGTGAAGAGCAGTACTTC. It is translated as CASQGLDSEEQYF.

By frequency in the sample, this clone is medium-sized. The chain recombines TRBV9 with TRBJ2-1, with TRBD2 matching 10 bases. Unmatched junction bases numbered 5, after V lost 3 bases and J lost 2 bases. The CDR3 has 16 residues. Germline lookup yields CDR1 SGDLS and CDR2 YYNGEE. The CDR3: CASSALSGGAYNEQFF. CDR3 in DNA: TGTGCCAGCAGCGCACTCAGCGGGGGGGCCTACAATGAGCAGTTCTTC.